These T cell receptor beta chains were read from a single sample in a study of vaccination effects on CD4 cells after COVID-19. Clones were read by immunoSEQ multiplex PCR, and TCRdb kept only the in-frame ones, dropping some. The sample carries roughly 24,000 clones, around 79% recorded once. No antigen has been identified for these receptors. Sequenced here: CD4+ T cells from PBMCs cultured with SARS-CoV-2 spike peptides, sampled after COVID-19 vaccination. Every receptor here comes from a human donor who received a COVID-19 vaccine. Some clones in this sample may be carry-over from other donors' samples. The CDR3 runs from the conserved cysteine through the conserved F or W. D genes are given only for firm matches. Expanded clones are given a class, and other clones once, few, many or no size at all.

D gene	clone size	J gene	V gene	CDR3 DNA	CDR3 protein
TRBD1	-	TRBJ1-2	TRBV6-2/TRBV6-3	TGTGCCAGCAGTTACGGGGACAGGGGCTATGGCTACACCTTC	CASSYGDRGYGYTF
-	-	TRBJ2-5	TRBV5-4	TGTGCCAGCAGCTTGGAAGGGTTGGAGACCCAGTACTTC	CASSLEGLETQYF
-	-	TRBJ1-2	TRBV7-2	TGTGCCAGCTCCTCATCCGGGACCACTAACTATGGCTACACCTTC	CASSSSGTTNYGYTF
TRBD1	-	TRBJ1-4	TRBV19	TGTGCCAGTAGTCCCCAAACAGGGGGCCGTGAAAAACTGTTTTTT	CASSPQTGGREKLFF
-	few	TRBJ1-3	TRBV3-1/TRBV3-2	TGTGCCAGCAGCCCCCTAGGGGTAGCTGGAAACACCATATATTTT	CASSPLGVAGNTIYF
-	medium-sized	TRBJ1-2	TRBV10-3	TGTGCCATCAGTGGGCCCGGGTCCTCGATACTTAACTATGGCTACACCTTC	CAISGPGSSILNYGYTF
TRBD1	-	TRBJ1-4	TRBV12-5	TGTGCTAGTGGTTTGGGAACAGGGGGCCAAGAAAAACTGTTTTTT	CASGLGTGGQEKLFF
-	-	TRBJ2-3	TRBV5-1	TGCGCCAGCAGCTTGGACACAGATACGCAGTATTTT	CASSLDTDTQYF
-	-	TRBJ1-2	TRBV6-5	TGTGCCAGCAGTTACCGACAGAGTCTTAACTATGGCTACACCTTC	CASSYRQSLNYGYTF
-	few	TRBJ1-5	TRBV19	TGTGCCAGTAGTCTTCGGACAGCTCTGACCCTTAATGGCAATCAGCCCCAGCATTTT	CASSLRTALTLNGNQPQHF
-	-	TRBJ2-2	TRBV24-1	TGTGCCACCAGTGACCCACAGGGTTGGGTCGGGGAGCTGTTTTTT	CATSDPQGWVGELFF
-	-	TRBJ1-3	TRBV18	TGTGCCAGCTCACCTTACAGGGATCCGTCTGGAAACACCATATATTTT	CASSPYRDPSGNTIYF
-	-	TRBJ1-5	TRBV12-3/TRBV12-4	TGTGCCAGCAGTCTAAGGGACGGCCAGCCCCAGCATTTT	CASSLRDGQPQHF
TRBD2	few	TRBJ2-3	TRBV24-1	TGTGCCACCAGTGATTTGGCTAGCGGGGGGGCCATGGCAGATACGCAGTATTTT	CATSDLASGGAMADTQYF
-	-	TRBJ2-1	TRBV11-3	TGTGCCAGCAGCTTAGGTTGGGGGGCTGGGAATGAGCAGTTCTTC	CASSLGWGAGNEQFF
-	-	TRBJ2-1	TRBV6-5	TGTGCCAGCAGTTACATGGCAGGGGAGGATGAGCAGTTCTTC	CASSYMAGEDEQFF
-	-	TRBJ1-2	TRBV11-1	TGTGCCAGCAGCTTCGACGGAAGCTATGGCTACACCTTC	CASSFDGSYGYTF
-	few	TRBJ1-2	TRBV24-1	TGTGCCACCAGTGATTATCGGGGTAACGGCTATGGCTACACCTTC	CATSDYRGNGYGYTF
-	-	TRBJ1-2	TRBV6-5	TGTGCCAGCAGATTTTCTCGGACAACGAACTATGGCTACACCTTC	CASRFSRTTNYGYTF
TRBD1	-	TRBJ1-2	TRBV30	TGTGCCTGGAGTGTTCGACAGGGAAAAAGTGGAGGCTACACCTTC	CAWSVRQGKSGGYTF
-	-	TRBJ2-5	TRBV19	TGTGCCAGTAGTACTTCAAATGGGGGGCCCCAAGAGACCCAGTACTTC	CASSTSNGGPQETQYF
-	-	TRBJ1-6	TRBV30	TGTGCCTGGAGTATACAGGGTAATTCACCCCTCCACTTT	CAWSIQGNSPLHF
-	-	TRBJ1-1	TRBV6-1	TGTGCCAGCAGTGATACGATGAAGGGAGCTTTCTTT	CASSDTMKGAFF
TRBD1	-	TRBJ1-2	TRBV7-8	TGTGCCAGCAGCTTTTACCGGGACAGGGATAACTATGGCTACACCTTC	CASSFYRDRDNYGYTF
-	-	TRBJ1-2	TRBV29-1	TGCAGCGTTGAACAGGGGTCCTATGGCTACACCTTC	CSVEQGSYGYTF
TRBD2	-	TRBJ2-5	TRBV5-4	TGTGCCAGCAGCTTGAACGGGGGGGCCGGTCGGGAGACCCAGTACTTC	CASSLNGGAGRETQYF
TRBD1	-	TRBJ1-4	TRBV6-5	TGTGCCAGCAGCATCGACAGGGCTAATGAAAAACTGTTTTTT	CASSIDRANEKLFF
-	-	TRBJ2-4	TRBV4-1	TGCGCCAGCAGCCAAGTCGTGGTGGGCCCGGGGACGTGGGGCAGCATTCAGTACTTC	CASSQVVVGPGTWGSIQYF
TRBD2	-	TRBJ2-1	TRBV7-3	TGTGCCAGCAGCTTAACGGTGTCGAGCGGGAAGGATGAGCAGTTCTTC	CASSLTVSSGKDEQFF
TRBD2	-	TRBJ2-3	TRBV7-3	TGTGCCAGCAGCTTCGGGGGGGCAGATACGCAGTATTTT	CASSFGGADTQYF
TRBD1	-	TRBJ2-2	TRBV5-1	TGCGCCAGCAGCGGACTGGGACAGGGCGCCACCGGGGAGCTGTTTTTT	CASSGLGQGATGELFF
-	-	TRBJ1-4	TRBV25-1	TGTGCCAGCAGTGTTCCCGGCTGGGAAAAACTGTTTTTT	CASSVPGWEKLFF
TRBD1	-	TRBJ2-3	TRBV3-1/TRBV3-2	TGTGCCAGCAGCCGGGGGGGACAGGGGTCAGATACGCAGTATTTT	CASSRGGQGSDTQYF
-	-	TRBJ2-5	TRBV27	TGTGCCAGCAGTTTAAGGCATACGGAGACCCAGTACTTC	CASSLRHTETQYF
TRBD2	-	TRBJ2-1	TRBV5-1	TGCGCCAGCAGCTTGGGACTAGCGGGGCCTAATGAGCAGTTCTTC	CASSLGLAGPNEQFF
TRBD2	-	TRBJ2-5	TRBV29-1	TGCAGCGTTGTGGGTAGCGGGGGGTACCAAGAGACCCAGTACTTC	CSVVGSGGYQETQYF
-	-	TRBJ2-5	TRBV15	TGTGCCACCAGCAGAGGCGGCGGGGCAAAAGAGACCCAGTACTTC	CATSRGGGAKETQYF
-	-	TRBJ2-5	TRBV7-7	TGTGCCAGCAGCTTATCGCCCCATTTTCTGGAGACCCAGTACTTC	CASSLSPHFLETQYF
-	-	TRBJ1-4	TRBV5-6	TGTGCCAGCAGCTTGTGGGATAATGAAAAACTGTTTTTT	CASSLWDNEKLFF
-	-	TRBJ2-2	TRBV7-2	TGTGCCAGCAGCTTAGTAGCGGTCGGGGAGCTGTTTTTT	CASSLVAVGELFF
-	-	TRBJ2-3	TRBV19	TGTGCCAGTAGTATAGACCGGGACGTGACAGATACGCAGTATTTT	CASSIDRDVTDTQYF
-	-	TRBJ1-1	TRBV3-1/TRBV3-2	TGTGCCAGCAGCCTATTGAACACTGAAGCTTTCTTT	CASSLLNTEAFF
-	-	TRBJ1-6	TRBV5-1	TGCGCCAGCAGCCCCGGACAGAATAAGAATTCACCCCTCCACTTT	CASSPGQNKNSPLHF
-	-	TRBJ1-4	TRBV18	TGTGCCAGCTCACCAGTGGAGGGAGAAAAACTGTTTTTT	CASSPVEGEKLFF
-	medium-sized	TRBJ2-6	TRBV11-2	TGTGCCAGCGGCAAGTCTCAGCCTGGGGCCAACGTCCTGACTTTC	CASGKSQPGANVLTF
-	-	TRBJ2-5	TRBV7-3	TGTGCCAGCAGTCCCACGGACGTAAAAGAGACCCAGTACTTC	CASSPTDVKETQYF
-	-	TRBJ2-3	TRBV5-8	TGTGCCTCCCCCGGGACACTACGCACAGATACGCAGTATTTT	CASPGTLRTDTQYF
-	-	TRBJ1-6	TRBV5-1	TGCGCCAGCAGCTTGGGGGTGAACTCCTATAATTCACCCCTCCACTTT	CASSLGVNSYNSPLHF
TRBD1	-	TRBJ2-5	TRBV6-2/TRBV6-3	TGTGCCAGCAGTTACTCCCCGGGACAGACTAAAGTACAAGAGACCCAGTACTTC	CASSYSPGQTKVQETQYF
-	-	TRBJ1-1	TRBV10-1	TGCGCCAGCAACCCCGAAGGAGGGGCTGAAGCTTTCTTT	CASNPEGGAEAFF
TRBD1	-	TRBJ2-2	TRBV5-4	TGTGCCAGCAGCCGGAGCCTGACAGGGGACTACACCGGGGAGCTGTTTTTT	CASSRSLTGDYTGELFF
TRBD1	few	TRBJ2-3	TRBV2	TGTGCCAGCAGTGTCGGGACAGGCCCAGATACGCAGTATTTT	CASSVGTGPDTQYF
TRBD1	few	TRBJ1-6	TRBV6-5	TGTGCCAGCAGGACCCGGGACAGACCTAATTCACCCCTCCACTTT	CASRTRDRPNSPLHF
-	-	TRBJ2-5	TRBV18	TGTGCCAGCTCACCAACAGGGTCCGAGACCCAGTACTTC	CASSPTGSETQYF
-	once	TRBJ1-1	TRBV6-4	TGTGCCAGCAGCCCTGGACGGCTGAACACTGAAGCTTTCTTT	CASSPGRLNTEAFF